The clone carrying this TCR beta chain was found once. The source of the sample is a study of blood T cell repertoires in COVID-19. Study in general: There were acute and convalescent COVID-19 samples, and they came from the United States, Italy and Spain. T cells, B-cell-depleted T cells, or PBMCs supplied cDNA or gDNA.

As handled by the study authors: From reference gene primer amplification, estimates of nucleated cell counts were derived. Assay used: immunoSEQ multiplex PCR; TCRdb lists only in-frame clones, some missing. The V and J calls and clone size were taken over from that table, and D and trimming were inferred from the DNA. The table shows about 310,000 clones, with about nine tenths occurring only once. From germline, CDR1 is MNHEY and CDR2 SVGAGI. The CDR3 contains 14 residues. V shed 0 bases, J shed 8 bases, and the junction held 1 base outside the gene matches. The source of this sequence is a man in his fifties with active or convalescent COVID-19. Input material: peripheral blood. The gene calls are TRBV6-5 and TRBJ1-6; TRBD1 aligns across 7 bases. CDR3 nucleotides: TGTGCCAGCAGTTACTCAGGGGGCTATTCACCCCTCCACTTT. Translated, it gives CASSYSGGYSPLHF.